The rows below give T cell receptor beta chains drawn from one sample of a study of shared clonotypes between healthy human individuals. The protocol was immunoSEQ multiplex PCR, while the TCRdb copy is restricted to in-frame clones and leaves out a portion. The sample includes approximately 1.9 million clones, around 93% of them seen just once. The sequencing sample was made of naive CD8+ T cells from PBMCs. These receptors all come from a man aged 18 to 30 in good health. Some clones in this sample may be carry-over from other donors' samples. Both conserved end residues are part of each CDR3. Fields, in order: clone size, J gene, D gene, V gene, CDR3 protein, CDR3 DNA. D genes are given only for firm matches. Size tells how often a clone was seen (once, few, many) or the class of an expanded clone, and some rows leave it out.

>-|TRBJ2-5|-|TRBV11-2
CASSLGGATVGETQYF
TGTGCCAGCAGCTTGGGGGGGGCCACCGTCGGAGAGACCCAGTACTTC
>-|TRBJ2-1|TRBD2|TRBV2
CASSVEREGIYNEQFF
TGTGCCAGCAGTGTCGAGCGGGAGGGGATATACAATGAGCAGTTCTTC
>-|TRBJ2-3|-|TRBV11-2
CASSLRGSDTQYF
TGTGCCAGCAGCTTAAGAGGGTCGGATACGCAGTATTTT
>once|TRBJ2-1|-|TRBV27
CASSYRQTYPNEQFF
TGTGCCAGCAGCTACCGCCAGACTTACCCCAATGAGCAGTTCTTC
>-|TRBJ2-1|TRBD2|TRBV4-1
CASSQHSGSSYNEQFF
TGCGCCAGCAGCCAACATAGCGGGAGCTCCTACAATGAGCAGTTCTTC
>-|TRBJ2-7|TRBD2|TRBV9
CASSVSGTSVYEQYF
TGTGCCAGCAGCGTTTCCGGGACTAGCGTTTACGAGCAGTACTTC
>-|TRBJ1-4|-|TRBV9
CASSPWGRGNEKLFF
TGTGCCAGCAGCCCTTGGGGGCGGGGCAATGAAAAACTGTTTTTT
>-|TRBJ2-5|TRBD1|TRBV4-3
CASSQAGEGQGETQYF
TGCGCCAGCAGCCAAGCGGGGGAGGGACAGGGAGAGACCCAGTACTTC
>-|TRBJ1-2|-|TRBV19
CASRPDLGANYGYTF
TGTGCCAGCCGGCCCGACCTCGGAGCTAACTATGGCTACACCTTC
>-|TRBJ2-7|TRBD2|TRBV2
CASSPSSGRSYEQYF
TGTGCCAGCAGTCCGTCTAGCGGTCGCTCCTACGAGCAGTACTTC
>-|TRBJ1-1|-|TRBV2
CASHQGPEAFF
TGTGCCAGCCACCAGGGCCCTGAAGCTTTCTTT
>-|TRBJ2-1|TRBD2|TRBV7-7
CASSPRTSGSLDEQFF
TGTGCCAGCAGCCCACGGACTAGCGGGAGCTTGGATGAGCAGTTCTTC
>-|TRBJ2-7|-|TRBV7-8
CASSLGVNLYLHEQYF
TGTGCCAGCAGCTTAGGTGTAAACCTGTATCTTCACGAGCAGTACTTC
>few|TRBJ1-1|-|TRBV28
CASSRMNTEAFF
TGTGCCAGCAGTCGCATGAACACTGAAGCTTTCTTT
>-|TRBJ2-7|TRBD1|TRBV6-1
CASSVWGQAIF
TGTGCCAGCAGTGTGTGGGGACAGGCAATCTTC
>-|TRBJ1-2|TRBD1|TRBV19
CASRPGQGAFLYGYTF
TGTGCCAGTCGACCGGGACAGGGGGCTTTCCTCTATGGCTACACCTTC
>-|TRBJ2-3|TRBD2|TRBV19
CALLRREYDTQYF
TGTGCCCTCCTCAGGCGGGAGTACGATACGCAGTATTTT
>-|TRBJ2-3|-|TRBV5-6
CASTQRGSPDTQYF
TGTGCCAGCACACAAAGAGGGAGCCCAGATACGCAGTATTTT
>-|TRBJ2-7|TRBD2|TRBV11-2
CASQGLAGHYEQYF
TGTGCCAGCCAGGGACTAGCGGGGCACTACGAGCAGTACTTC
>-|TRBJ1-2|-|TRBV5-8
CASSLARTSHGYTF
TGTGCCAGCAGCTTGGCCCGGACAAGTCATGGCTACACCTTC
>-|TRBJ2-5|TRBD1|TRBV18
CASTVDRAEETQYF
TGTGCCAGCACCGTGGACAGGGCGGAGGAGACCCAGTACTTC
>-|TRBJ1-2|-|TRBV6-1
CASSEGPGVVYGYTF
TGTGCCAGCAGTGAAGGCCCGGGGGTGGTCTATGGCTACACCTTC
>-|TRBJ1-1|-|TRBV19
CASSIGTRANTEAFF
TGTGCCAGTAGTATAGGTACCAGGGCGAACACTGAAGCTTTCTTT
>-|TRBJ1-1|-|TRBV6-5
CASSYSAVQGGTEAFF
TGTGCCAGCAGTTACTCCGCTGTACAGGGCGGCACTGAAGCTTTCTTT
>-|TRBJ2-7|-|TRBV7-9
CASSWGEPYEQYF
TGTGCCAGCAGCTGGGGAGAACCCTACGAGCAGTACTTC
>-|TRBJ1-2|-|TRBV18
CASSPPSQEPNYGYTF
TGTGCCAGCTCACCACCGAGCCAAGAACCTAACTATGGCTACACCTTC
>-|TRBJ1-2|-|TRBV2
CASSERKTGPYGYTF
TGTGCCAGCAGTGAACGAAAGACAGGACCCTATGGCTACACCTTC